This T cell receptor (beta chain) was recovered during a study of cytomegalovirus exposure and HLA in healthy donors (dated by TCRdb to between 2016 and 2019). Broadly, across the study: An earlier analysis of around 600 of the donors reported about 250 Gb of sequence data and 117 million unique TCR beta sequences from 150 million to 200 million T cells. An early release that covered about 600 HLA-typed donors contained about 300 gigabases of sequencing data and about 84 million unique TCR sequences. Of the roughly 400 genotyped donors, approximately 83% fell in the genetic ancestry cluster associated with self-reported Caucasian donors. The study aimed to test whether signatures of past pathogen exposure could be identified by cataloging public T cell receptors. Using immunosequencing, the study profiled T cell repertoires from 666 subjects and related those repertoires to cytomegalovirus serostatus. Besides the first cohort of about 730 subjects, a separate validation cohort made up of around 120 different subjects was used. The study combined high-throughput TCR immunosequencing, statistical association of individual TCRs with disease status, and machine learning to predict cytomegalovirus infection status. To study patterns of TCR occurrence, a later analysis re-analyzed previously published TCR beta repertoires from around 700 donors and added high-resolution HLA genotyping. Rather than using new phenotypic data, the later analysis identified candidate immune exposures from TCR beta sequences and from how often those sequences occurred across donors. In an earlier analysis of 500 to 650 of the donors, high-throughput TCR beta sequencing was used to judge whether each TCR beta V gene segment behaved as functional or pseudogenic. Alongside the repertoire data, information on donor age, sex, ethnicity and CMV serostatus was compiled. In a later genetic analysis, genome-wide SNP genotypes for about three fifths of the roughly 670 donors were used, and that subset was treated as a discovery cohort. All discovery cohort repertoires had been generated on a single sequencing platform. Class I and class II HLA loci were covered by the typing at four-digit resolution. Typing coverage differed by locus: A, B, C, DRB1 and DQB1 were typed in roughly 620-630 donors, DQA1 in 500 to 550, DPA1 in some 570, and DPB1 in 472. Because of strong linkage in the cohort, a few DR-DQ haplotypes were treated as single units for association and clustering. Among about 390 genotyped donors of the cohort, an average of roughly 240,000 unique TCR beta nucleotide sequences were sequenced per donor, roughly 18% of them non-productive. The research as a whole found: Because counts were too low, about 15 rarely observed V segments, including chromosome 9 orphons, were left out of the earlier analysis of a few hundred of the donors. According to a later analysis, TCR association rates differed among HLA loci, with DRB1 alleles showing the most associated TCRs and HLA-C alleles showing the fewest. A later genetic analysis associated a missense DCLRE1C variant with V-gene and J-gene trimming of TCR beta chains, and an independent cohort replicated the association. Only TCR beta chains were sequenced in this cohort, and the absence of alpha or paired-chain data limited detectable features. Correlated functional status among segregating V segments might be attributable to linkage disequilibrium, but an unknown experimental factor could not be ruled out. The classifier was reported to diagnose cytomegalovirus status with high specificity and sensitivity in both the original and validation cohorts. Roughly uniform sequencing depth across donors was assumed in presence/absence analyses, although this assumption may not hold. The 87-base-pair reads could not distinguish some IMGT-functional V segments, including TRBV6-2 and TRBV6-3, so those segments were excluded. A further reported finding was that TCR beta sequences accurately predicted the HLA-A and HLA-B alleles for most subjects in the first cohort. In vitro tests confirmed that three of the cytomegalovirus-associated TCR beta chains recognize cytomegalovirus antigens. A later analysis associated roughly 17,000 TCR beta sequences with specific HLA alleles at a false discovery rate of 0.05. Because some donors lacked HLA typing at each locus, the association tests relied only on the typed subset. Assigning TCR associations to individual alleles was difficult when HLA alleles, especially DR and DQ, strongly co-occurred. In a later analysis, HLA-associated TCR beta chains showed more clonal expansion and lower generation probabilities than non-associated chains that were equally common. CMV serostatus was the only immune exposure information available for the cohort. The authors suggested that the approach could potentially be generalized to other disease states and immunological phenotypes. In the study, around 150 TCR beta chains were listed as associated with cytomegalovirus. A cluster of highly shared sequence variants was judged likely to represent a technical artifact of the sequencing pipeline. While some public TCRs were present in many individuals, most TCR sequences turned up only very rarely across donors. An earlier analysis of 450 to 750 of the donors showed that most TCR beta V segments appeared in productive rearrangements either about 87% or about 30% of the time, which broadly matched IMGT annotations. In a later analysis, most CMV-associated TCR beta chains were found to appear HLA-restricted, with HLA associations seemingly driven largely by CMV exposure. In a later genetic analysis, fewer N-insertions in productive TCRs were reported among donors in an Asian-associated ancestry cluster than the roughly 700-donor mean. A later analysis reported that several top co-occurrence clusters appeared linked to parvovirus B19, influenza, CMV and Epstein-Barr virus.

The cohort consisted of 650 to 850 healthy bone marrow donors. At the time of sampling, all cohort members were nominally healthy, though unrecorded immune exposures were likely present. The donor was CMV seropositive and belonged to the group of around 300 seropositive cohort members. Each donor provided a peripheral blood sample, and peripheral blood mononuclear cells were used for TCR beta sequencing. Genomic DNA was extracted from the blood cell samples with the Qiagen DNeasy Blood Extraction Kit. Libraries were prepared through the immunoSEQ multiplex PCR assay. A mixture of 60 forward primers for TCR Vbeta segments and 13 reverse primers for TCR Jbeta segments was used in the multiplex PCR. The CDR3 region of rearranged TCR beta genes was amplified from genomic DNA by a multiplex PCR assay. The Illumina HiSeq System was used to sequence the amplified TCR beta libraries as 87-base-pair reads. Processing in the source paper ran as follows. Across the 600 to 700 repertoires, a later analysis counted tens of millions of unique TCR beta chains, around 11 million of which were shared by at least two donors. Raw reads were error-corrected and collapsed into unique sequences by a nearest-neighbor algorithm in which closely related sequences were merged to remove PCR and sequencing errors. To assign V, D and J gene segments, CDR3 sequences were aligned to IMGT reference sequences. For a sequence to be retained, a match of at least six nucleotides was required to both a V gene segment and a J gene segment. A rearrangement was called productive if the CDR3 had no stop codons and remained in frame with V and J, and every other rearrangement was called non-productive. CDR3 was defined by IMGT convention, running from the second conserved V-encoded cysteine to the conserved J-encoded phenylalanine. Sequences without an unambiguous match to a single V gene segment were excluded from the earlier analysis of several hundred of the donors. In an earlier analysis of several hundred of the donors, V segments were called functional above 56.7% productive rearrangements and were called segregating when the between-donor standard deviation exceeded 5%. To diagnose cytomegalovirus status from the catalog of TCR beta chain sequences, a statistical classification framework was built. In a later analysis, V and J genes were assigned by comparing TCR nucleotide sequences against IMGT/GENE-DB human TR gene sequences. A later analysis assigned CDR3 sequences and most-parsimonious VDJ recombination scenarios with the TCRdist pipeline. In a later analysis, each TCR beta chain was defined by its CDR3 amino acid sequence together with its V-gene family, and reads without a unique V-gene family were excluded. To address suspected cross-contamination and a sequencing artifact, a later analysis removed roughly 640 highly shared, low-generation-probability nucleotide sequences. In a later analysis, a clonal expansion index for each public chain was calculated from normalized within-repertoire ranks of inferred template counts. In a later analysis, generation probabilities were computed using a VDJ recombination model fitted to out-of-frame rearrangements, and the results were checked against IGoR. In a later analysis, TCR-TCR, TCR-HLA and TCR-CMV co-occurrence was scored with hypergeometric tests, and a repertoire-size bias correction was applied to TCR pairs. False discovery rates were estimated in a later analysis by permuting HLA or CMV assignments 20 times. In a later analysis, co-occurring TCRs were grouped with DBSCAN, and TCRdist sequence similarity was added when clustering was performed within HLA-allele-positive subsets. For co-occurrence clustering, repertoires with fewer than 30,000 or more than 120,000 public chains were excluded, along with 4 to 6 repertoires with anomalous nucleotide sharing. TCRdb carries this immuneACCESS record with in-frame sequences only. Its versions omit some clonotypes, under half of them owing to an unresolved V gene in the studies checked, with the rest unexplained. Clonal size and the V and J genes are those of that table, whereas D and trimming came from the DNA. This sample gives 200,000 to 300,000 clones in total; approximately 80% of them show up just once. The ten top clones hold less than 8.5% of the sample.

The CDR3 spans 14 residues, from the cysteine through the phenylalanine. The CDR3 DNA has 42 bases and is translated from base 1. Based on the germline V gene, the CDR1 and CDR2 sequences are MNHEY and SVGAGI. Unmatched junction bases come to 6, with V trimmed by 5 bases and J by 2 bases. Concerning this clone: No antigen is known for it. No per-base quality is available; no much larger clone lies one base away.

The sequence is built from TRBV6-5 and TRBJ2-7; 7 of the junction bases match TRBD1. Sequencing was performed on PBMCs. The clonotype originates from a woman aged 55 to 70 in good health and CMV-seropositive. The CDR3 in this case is CASSPTQGAYEQYF. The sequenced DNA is TGTGCCAGCAGTCCCACGCAGGGGGCCTACGAGCAGTACTTC.